The source of this TCR beta chain is a study of STAT5B mutations in CD4+ large granular lymphocyte leukemia. Some clones are missing from TCRdb's copy, which holds only in-frame ones; the method was immunoSEQ multiplex PCR. The data show 25,000 to 35,000 clones, 74% seen once. Overall study results and limits: Main leukemic clonotypes were patient-specific, but 20% to 25% appeared at low frequency elsewhere.

Notes on this clone: The antigen remains undetermined.

Germline V lookup: CDR1 LNHDA, CDR2 SQIVND (reference sequence). This CDR3 has 15 residues. V was cut by 1 base and J by 0 bases, with 9 bases left in between. The chain carries TRBV19 and TRBJ1-1; no definite D call. The sample taken for sequencing was CD4+ T cells from blood buffy coats. This clonotype was obtained from a human donor in good health. This CDR3 is CASSIAARLNTEAFF. The CDR3 nucleotides read TGTGCCAGTAGTATAGCGGCCAGATTGAACACTGAAGCTTTCTTT. Variable domain in full (rest from reference TRBV19 and TRBJ1-1): DGGITQSPKYLFRKEGQNVTLSCEQNLNHDAMYWYRQDPGQGLRLIYYSQIVNDFQKGDIAEGYSVSREKKESFPLTVTSAQKNPTAFYLCASSIAARLNTEAFFGQGTRLTVV.